This entry describes one T cell receptor (beta chain). This clone appeared a single time. Its target antigen remains unknown. No much larger clone is present one base from it, and per-base qualities are unavailable. This sample is part of a study of blood T cell repertoires in COVID-19 (dated by TCRdb to the early 2020s). For context, the study as a whole: The collaborator samples originated in the United States, Italy and Spain and spanned the acute and convalescent phases of COVID-19. The prospective study material was composed of cDNA or gDNA derived from T cells, B-cell-depleted T cells, or PBMCs. Subjects who had been exposed to COVID-19, were actively infected with it, or had recovered from it provided the deeply sampled blood TCRbeta repertoires that made up the dataset. The repertoires were released in a freely available public database meant as a resource for research on the immune response to SARS-CoV-2. Samples came from the ongoing ImmuneRACE study (first 160 participants) plus 1,254 subjects from 6 global collaborators. Sample metadata almost always included a de-identified subject ID, COVID-19 status, age in years and sex. HLA class I and class II types, where available, came from metadata supplied by the sample provider rather than from assay-based typing.

TCRbeta CDR3 regions were amplified from genomic DNA using the immunoSEQ Assay, a bias-controlled multiplex PCR. On the study's bioinformatics: The number of nucleated cells in each sample was estimated from the amplification of reference gene primers within the assay. To quantify the absolute abundance of each unique TCRbeta CDR3 rearrangement, sequence reads were collapsed and filtered. Productive Simpson clonality was computed per sample as the square root of Simpson's diversity index over productive rearrangements. Here the immuneACCESS table is served through TCRdb, limited to in-frame sequences with V and J called. Missing clones are a known gap in these copies; in checked studies unresolved V genes cover under half, and the rest lacks a known reason. V, J and clone size were drawn from that table, and D and trimming were deduced from the DNA. Counted in this sample were about 120,000 clones; around 80% of them appeared once. The ten largest clonotypes hold about 2.5% of the sample.

V is pruned by 6 bases and J by 5 bases, leaving 12 bases of the junction without a gene match. CDR1 and CDR2 are read off the germline V gene (reference sequence) as LNHDA and SQIVND. The CDR3 holds 16 amino acids from the cysteine to the phenylalanine. The read is trimmed to its CDR3 DNA, 48 bases read in frame from base 1. Broad study findings and their caveats: How much clinical and demographic metadata was included differed by source and by participant, and the metadata was provided uncurated.

Whole blood was collected in K2EDTA tubes by collaborating institutions according to the institutions' own protocols. For TCRbeta analysis, collaborators shipped samples as frozen whole blood, isolated PBMCs, or DNA extracted from either of those sample types. The chain is made from TRBV19 and TRBJ2-5, and TRBD2 aligns with 10 junction nucleotides. The sequencing input was peripheral blood. This TCR derives from a man aged 45-65 years with acute or convalescent COVID-19. The nucleotide sequence is TGTGCCAGTAGCCCCTTTGGCCTAGCGGGGGAGGAGACCCAGTACTTC. Its translation is CASSPFGLAGEETQYF.